This T cell receptor (beta chain) derives from a study of CD8+CD57+ T cells in acquired aplastic anemia. Study summary: Sorted cells (CD4+ and CD8+) yielded DNA amounts that averaged 3.2 ug. Study observations and caveats: Found in both controls and patients were almost 30 CD8+ CDR3 sequences.

The TCR beta profiling, which covered VDJ combination and CDR3 sequence, was carried out using genomic DNA as the template. A single record per CDR3 protein comes from TCRdb applying MiXCR to the reads. This sample carries about 210,000 distinct CDR3 sequences, roughly 35% of them seen once, and the ten largest clones take roughly 1.1%. The CDR3 has 15 residues. Germline V gene sequence: CDR1 KGHSH, CDR2 LQKENI. Trimming removed 6 bases from V and 3 bases from J, with 17 bases in between. About this clonotype itself: Antigen specificity is unknown.

Specimen: sorted CD4+, CD8+, or CD8+CD57+ T cells (not recorded which) from PBMCs. The clonotype originates from a human donor in good health, serving as a control. The V gene is TRBV18, the J gene TRBJ1-1; tentative D call: TRBD1 (6 bases). The CDR3 sequence: CASSSRRQDDTEAFF. CDR3 coding DNA: TGTGCCAGCTCCTCTAGGAGACAGGACGACACTGAAGCTTTCTTT.